This T cell receptor (beta chain) was recorded in a study of blood T cell repertoires in COVID-19. Background on the study: PBMCs, B-cell-depleted T cells, or T cells provided the cDNA or gDNA that made up the material.

This clone showed up just once. As handled by the study authors: Amplified reference gene primers provided the basis for estimating nucleated cell counts. Profiled with immunoSEQ multiplex PCR; TCRdb holds only in-frame clones, not every one. V, J and clone size were drawn from that table, and D and trimming were deduced from the DNA. The table has under 200,000 clones, around 84% seen once. The sequence was obtained from a man between 40 and 49 years old with acute or convalescent COVID-19. The sample comprised peripheral blood.

The CDR3, as DNA: TGTGCCAGCAGCGTCCGGGACTTTCAAGAGACCCAGTACTTC. This encodes CASSVRDFQETQYF. The chain recombines TRBV7-9 with TRBJ2-5, with D tentatively TRBD2 (6 bases). The CDR3 length is 14 residues. V lost 5 bases to trimming and J lost 2 bases, with 12 bases between them. Looked up from germline, CDR1 is SEHNR and CDR2 is FQNEAQ (reference sequence).